Following are 9 T cell receptor beta chains from one sample sequenced in a study of CD8+ T cells in alopecia areata. As for treatment: oral pan-JAK inhibitor, 5-10 mg twice daily. cDNA reverse transcribed from extracted RNA served as the sequencing template. Sequenced by immunoSEQ multiplex PCR; TCRdb stores in-frame clones only, minus some. The table has about 120,000 clones, roughly 60% seen once. Sequenced here: CD8+ T cells sorted from blood, sampled at week 4, from a patient treated with tofacitinib. Receptors originate from a human donor with alopecia areata.

In the case of this clone: Other DNA sequences in the same sample also yield this CDR3. The chain couples TRBV9 to TRBJ2-5; possible D gene TRBD2, 6 bases. V lost 4 bases, J lost 5 bases, and 9 bases lay in between. The CDR3 loop spans 12 amino acids. The germline V gene has CDR1 SGDLS and CDR2 YYNGEE. CDR3 DNA sequence: TGTGCCAGCAGCCCCGGAGGGGAGACCCAGTACTTC. As protein: CASSPGGETQYF.

This clone has a single count. The V gene is TRBV7-9, the J gene TRBJ2-7; 7 bases align to TRBD1. The CDR3 covers 13 residues. Germline V gives CDR1 SEHNR, CDR2 FQNEAQ (reference sequence). V lost 8 bases to trimming and J lost 0 bases; unmatched junction nucleotides: 4. The CDR3 nucleotides are TGTGCCAGCGGACAGGAGAGCTCCTACGAGCAGTACTTC. This encodes CASGQESSYEQYF.

V gene TRBV5-6 combines with J gene TRBJ2-5; the D is unclear. CDR3 size: 11 residues. From germline, CDR1 is SGHDT and CDR2 YYEEEE. Trimming took off 2 bases at V and 6 bases at J, with 5 bases between the two ends. For the CDR3, the DNA is TGTGCCAGCAGCTTTAGCCAGACCCAGTACTTC. This sequence encodes CASSFSQTQYF.

The chain is built from TRBV9 and TRBJ2-7; maybe TRBD2 (5 bases). Trimming took off 2 bases at V and 0 bases at J, with 12 bases between the two ends. CDR1 SGDLS and CDR2 YYNGEE come from the germline V gene. This CDR3 has 15 amino acids. CDR3 sequence reads: CASSVTGSSSYEQYF. CDR3 in DNA: TGTGCCAGCAGCGTCACGGGGTCGAGCTCCTACGAGCAGTACTTC.

Remarks on this clone: Other nucleotide sequences in the sample specify the same CDR3. V usage is TRBV13 and J usage is TRBJ1-1; no reliable D call. Trimming took off 3 bases at V and 1 base at J, with 0 bases between the two ends. This CDR3 is 11 amino acids long. The germline V gene has CDR1 PRHDT and CDR2 FYEKMQ (reference sequence). The CDR3 is CASSLNTEAFF. The CDR3 nucleotides read TGTGCCAGCAGCTTGAACACTGAAGCTTTCTTT.

This clone was found a few times. The chain combines TRBV6-1 with TRBJ1-5; maybe TRBD1 (6 bases). CDR1 MNHNS and CDR2 SASEGT come from the germline V gene. This CDR3 has 15 residues. Trimming shortened V by 5 bases and J by 9 bases, and 20 bases separated the two germline ends. The CDR3 bases are TGTGCCAGCAGTTCATCAGGGGAAAAAATCTGGCCCCAGCATTTT. It translates to CASSSSGEKIWPQHF.

This clone was found a few times. The chain couples TRBV29-1 to TRBJ2-5; no definite D call. CDR1 and CDR2 (germline): SQVTM, ANQGSEA. The CDR3 sequence is 13 residues long. With 3 bases removed from V and 3 bases from J, the gap between germline ends came to 11 bases. The CDR3 region is CSVDRENEETQYF. The DNA for the CDR3 is TGCAGCGTTGACAGAGAGAATGAAGAGACCCAGTACTTC.

The V call is TRBV29-1, the J call TRBJ1-1, with D possibly being TRBD1 (5 bases). Germline V gene sequence: CDR1 SQVTM, CDR2 ANQGSEA. The CDR3 spans 14 residues. Trimming removed 5 bases from V and 1 base from J, with 14 bases in between. CDR3 in amino acids: CSVPRGNENTEAFF. In nucleotides, the CDR3 is TGCAGCGTTCCACGGGGGAATGAGAACACTGAAGCTTTCTTT.

The chain uses TRBV19 and TRBJ2-5, with 8 bases lining up with TRBD2. Trimming took 3 bases from V and 2 from J; bases not matched to a gene: 5. The CDR3 is 15 amino acids. The V gene's germline CDR1 is LNHDA and CDR2 SQIVND (reference sequence). The CDR3 DNA reads TGTGCCAGTAGTATGCAGCGGGGGTTACAAGAGACCCAGTACTTC. Its protein is CASSMQRGLQETQYF.